These 30 T cell receptor beta chains share one sample of origin, sequenced in a study of blood T cell repertoires in COVID-19. The repertoire was sequenced with immunoSEQ multiplex PCR; TCRdb's copy has only in-frame clones and lacks some. The data contain around 60,000 clones, around 91% of them singletons. Sequencing was performed on peripheral blood. These receptors were taken from a man aged 60 to 69 with active COVID-19.

The J gene is TRBJ1-2, the V gene TRBV30, with D unclear. V gave up 2 bases and J gave up 8 bases, with 9 bases separating them. CDR3 length equals 11 residues. Germline V lookup: CDR1 GTSNPN, CDR2 SVGIG (reference sequence). This CDR3 is CAWSKSSGYTF. The DNA for the CDR3 is TGTGCCTGGAGTAAGAGTTCCGGCTACACCTTC.

This rearrangement joins TRBV5-5 to TRBJ2-4, with D tentatively TRBD2 (5 bases). The CDR3 is made up of 15 amino acids. The V gene lost 4 bases and the J gene lost 7 bases, with 18 bases spanning the gap. Germline loops: CDR1 SGHKS, CDR2 YYEKEE (reference sequence). This CDR3 reads CASSTLTGWRNIQYF. Written as DNA, the CDR3 is TGTGCCAGCAGCACCCTGACCGGCTGGAGGAACATTCAGTACTTC.

The rearrangement joins TRBV5-1 to TRBJ1-1, with D possibly matching TRBD1 (6 bases). The CDR3 is made up of 12 amino acids. V was pared by 2 bases and J by 6 bases, with 8 bases between. CDR1 SGHRS and CDR2 YFSETQ come from the germline V gene. The CDR3: CASSLQGAEAFF. The CDR3 DNA follows: TGCGCCAGCAGCTTACAGGGAGCTGAAGCTTTCTTT.

The V call is TRBV28, the J call TRBJ1-4, with TRBD1 as a possible D gene (6 bases). The V gene lost 5 bases and the J gene lost 4 bases, with 14 bases spanning the gap. CDR1 and CDR2 (germline): MDHEN, SYDVKM. The CDR3 extends over 15 amino acids. The CDR3, as DNA: TGTGCCAGCAGTCAAATTAGGGGGGGTAATGAAAAACTGTTTTTT. Protein: CASSQIRGGNEKLFF.

With respect to this clone: Other DNA sequences within the sample encode an identical CDR3. This rearrangement joins TRBV11-3 to TRBJ2-5; 11 bases match TRBD2. Germline V gene lookup returns CDR1 SGHNT and CDR2 YENEEA. The CDR3 is 15 amino acids. J was trimmed by 1 base and V by 5 bases; bases with no gene match: 3. Here the CDR3 DNA reads TGTGCCAGCAGCCTAGGGACTAGCGGCCAAGAGACCCAGTACTTC. It is translated as CASSLGTSGQETQYF. The variable domain in full, with the rest retrieved from reference TRBV11-3 and TRBJ2-5, is EAGVVQSPRYKIIEKKQPVAFWCNPISGHNTLYWYLQNLGQGPELLIRYENEEAVDDSQLPKDRFSAERLKGVDSTLKIQPAELGDSAVYLCASSLGTSGQETQYFGPGTRLLVL.

This clone appeared once. V usage is TRBV6-1 and J usage is TRBJ1-2; the D gene is possibly TRBD1 (5 bases). Looked up from germline, CDR1 is MNHNS and CDR2 is SASEGT. The germline V and J ends were trimmed by 2 bases and 6 bases, with 13 bases remaining between them. The CDR3 spans 14 residues. The CDR3 region is CASSETFRANGYTF. DNA of the CDR3: TGTGCCAGCAGTGAAACTTTCAGGGCCAATGGCTACACCTTC.

The gene calls are TRBV5-6 and TRBJ1-3; 7 bases line up with TRBD1. The J segment lost 3 bases and the V segment lost 1 base, leaving 4 bases of the junction unmatched. The CDR3 is made up of 15 amino acids. Germline loops: CDR1 SGHDT, CDR2 YYEEEE. The CDR3 loop reads CASSLKGANGNTIYF. DNA for the CDR3: TGTGCCAGCAGCTTGAAGGGGGCGAATGGAAACACCATATATTTT.

This clone has only a few counts. This sequence joins TRBV6-5 and TRBJ2-5; D might be TRBD2 (6 bases). The V gene lost 0 bases and the J gene lost 2 bases, with 7 bases spanning the gap. The CDR3 is 14 amino acids. CDR1 MNHEY and CDR2 SVGAGI come from the germline V gene. The CDR3 DNA follows: TGTGCCAGCAGTTACTCCGGGACTCAAGAGACCCAGTACTTC. Translation gives CASSYSGTQETQYF.

This chain joins TRBV5-5 and TRBJ2-7; 7 bases are a match to TRBD1. Germline loops: CDR1 SGHKS, CDR2 YYEKEE (reference sequence). This CDR3 region has 13 residues. With V trimmed by 4 bases and J by 6 bases, 7 bases remained unmatched. DNA for the CDR3: TGTGCCAGCAGCCAATTACAGGGGCGCGAGCAGTACTTC. It codes for CASSQLQGREQYF.

The J gene is TRBJ2-1, the V gene TRBV18, with 10 bases aligning to TRBD2. CDR1 and CDR2 from the germline V gene are KGHSH and LQKENI. The trim removed 5 bases at V and 1 base at J, leaving 5 bases unmatched. The CDR3 totals 16 residues. The CDR3 spells CASSTLAGDSYNEQFF. In nucleotides, the CDR3 is TGTGCCAGCTCAACTCTAGCGGGGGATTCCTACAATGAGCAGTTCTTC. Based on the CDR3 plus reference TRBV18 and TRBJ2-1, the full variable domain is NAGVMQNPRHLVRRRGQEARLRCSPMKGHSHVYWYRQLPEEGLKFMVYLQKENIIDESGMPKERFSAEFPKEGPSILRIQQVVRGDSAAYFCASSTLAGDSYNEQFFGPGTRLTVL.

V gene TRBV7-9 combines with J gene TRBJ1-1; possibly TRBD1 for D (5 bases). V was shortened by 5 bases and J by 5 bases, with 9 bases between the two germline ends. The CDR3 is made up of 12 amino acids. The germline V gene encodes CDR1 SEHNR and CDR2 FQNEAQ (reference sequence). The CDR3 DNA follows: TGTGCCAGCAGCCCCCAGGGTACTGAAGCTTTCTTT. Amino acids: CASSPQGTEAFF.

The V gene is TRBV11-2, the J gene TRBJ2-3, with no clear D. Germline V gene lookup returns CDR1 SGHAT and CDR2 FQNNGV. CDR3 length: 15 residues. V was trimmed by 0 bases and J by 6 bases, leaving 13 bases between them. The CDR3 protein is CASSLDPPPSDTQYF. Here the CDR3 DNA reads TGTGCCAGCAGCTTAGATCCCCCCCCAAGCGATACGCAGTATTTT.

The chain is built from TRBV6-2 or TRBV6-3 and TRBJ1-1; 9 bases line up with TRBD1. Germline loops: CDR1 MNHEY, CDR2 SVGEGT. V trimming: 3 bases; J trimming: 0 bases; junction bases outside the gene matches: 5. The CDR3 is 16 amino acids. CDR3 DNA: TGTGCCAGCAGTTATAAACAGGGGGCCTTGAACACTGAAGCTTTCTTT. The encoded protein is CASSYKQGALNTEAFF.

The gene calls are TRBV5-5 and TRBJ2-7, with D possibly being TRBD1 (6 bases). Germline CDR1 reads SGHKS; CDR2 reads YYEKEE (reference sequence). The CDR3 is 12 amino acids. The ends were cut back, 2 bases at V and 7 bases at J, with 10 bases in the middle. CDR3 DNA: TGTGCCAGCAGCTTACCCAGGGGAGAGCAGTACTTC. Protein product: CASSLPRGEQYF. The full variable domain, completed using reference TRBV5-5 and TRBJ2-7, is DAGVTQSPTHLIKTRGQQVTLRCSPISGHKSVSWYQQVLGQGPQFIFQYYEKEERGRGNFPDRFSARQFPNYSSELNVNALLLGDSALYLCASSLPRGEQYFGPGTRLTVT.

V is TRBV19 and J is TRBJ2-3, with D tentatively TRBD2 (5 bases). The germline gives CDR1 LNHDA, CDR2 SQIVND (reference sequence). This CDR3 has 14 residues. V dropped 4 bases and J dropped 2 bases, with 10 bases sitting between them. Here the CDR3 reads CASSRTGDTDTQYF. In DNA form, the CDR3 reads TGTGCCAGTAGTAGGACCGGGGACACAGATACGCAGTATTTT.

The chain uses TRBV19 and TRBJ1-2; tentatively, D is TRBD1 (5 bases). Germline CDR1 reads LNHDA; CDR2 reads SQIVND (reference sequence). V dropped 7 bases and J dropped 0 bases, with 12 bases sitting between them. This CDR3 comprises 14 residues. The CDR3 DNA is TGTGCCAGTACTCGAACAGGTTCTAACTATGGCTACACCTTC. Residues: CASTRTGSNYGYTF. Based on the CDR3 plus reference TRBV19 and TRBJ1-2, the full variable domain is DGGITQSPKYLFRKEGQNVTLSCEQNLNHDAMYWYRQDPGQGLRLIYYSQIVNDFQKGDIAEGYSVSREKKESFPLTVTSAQKNPTAFYLCASTRTGSNYGYTFGSGTRLTVV.

This clone appeared a single time. CDR3 coding DNA: TGTGCCAGCAGCCCCCCCCGGAGGGACACCGGGGAGCTGTTTTTT. Translating gives CASSPPRRDTGELFF. The chain couples TRBV5-6 to TRBJ2-2; D is possibly TRBD2 (6 bases). Germline V lookup: CDR1 SGHDT, CDR2 YYEEEE. The CDR3 spans 15 residues. Trimming took 4 bases from V and 3 from J, leaving 13 bases between them.

The chain is built from TRBV19 and TRBJ2-7, with 8 bases that match TRBD1. The ends lost 1 base at V and 5 bases at J; junction bases unmatched: 4. The germline V gene encodes CDR1 LNHDA and CDR2 SQIVND (reference sequence). The CDR3 length is 14 residues. In nucleotides, the CDR3 is TGTGCCAGTAGTATAGGGACAGGGCGCGACGAGCAGTACTTC. Translating gives CASSIGTGRDEQYF.

This chain joins TRBV7-3 and TRBJ2-2; 8 bases are a match to TRBD2. The V segment lost 5 bases and the J segment 4 bases; nucleotides outside the gene matches: 9. Germline CDR1 and CDR2: SGHTA and FQGTGA. CDR3 size: 16 residues. CDR3 loop: CASSPVGGDVTGELFF. The CDR3 DNA follows: TGTGCCAGCAGCCCCGTCGGGGGGGATGTCACCGGGGAGCTGTTTTTT.

The CDR3 loop is CASSARTGGYEKLFF. CDR3 bases: TGTGCCAGTAGTGCCCGGACAGGGGGCTACGAAAAACTGTTTTTT. V is TRBV19 and J is TRBJ1-4, with TRBD1 identical over 11 bases. The CDR3 covers 15 residues. The V gene end was trimmed by 5 bases and the J gene end by 8 bases; junction bases not matched to a gene: 7. Germline CDR1 reads LNHDA; CDR2 reads SQIVND (reference sequence).

The chain joins TRBV29-1 to TRBJ1-1, with D hard to call. The CDR3 sequence is 14 residues long. Deletions cut 1 base from V and 0 bases from J, with 9 bases between. The V gene's germline CDR1 is SQVTM and CDR2 ANQGSEA. CDR3 nucleotides: TGCAGCGTTGAAGCCCACTCCATGAACACTGAAGCTTTCTTT. This codes for CSVEAHSMNTEAFF.

The genes are TRBV5-8 and TRBJ1-5; D gene ambiguous. The germline gives CDR1 SGHTS, CDR2 YDEGEE. The CDR3 spans 14 residues. V was trimmed by 0 bases and J by 5 bases, leaving 9 bases between them. This chain's CDR3 is CASSLDRGYQPQHF. CDR3 nucleotide sequence: TGTGCCAGCAGCTTGGACCGAGGGTATCAGCCCCAGCATTTT. The variable domain in full, completed from reference TRBV5-8 and TRBJ1-5, reads EAGVTQSPTHLIKTRGQQATLRCSPISGHTSVYWYQQALGLGLQFLLWYDEGEERNRGNFPPRFSGRQFPNYSSELNVNALELEDSALYLCASSLDRGYQPQHFGDGTRLSIL.

The chain carries TRBV4-1 and TRBJ2-7; D not certain. This CDR3 comprises 16 residues. Trimming cost V 1 base and J 2 bases, with 15 bases left between them. Looked up from germline, CDR1 is MGHRA and CDR2 is YSYEKL. The DNA for the CDR3 is TGCGCCAGCAGCCAAGTGCTGAGTGTAACCACCTACGAGCAGTACTTC. Translated, it gives CASSQVLSVTTYEQYF.

The chain combines TRBV5-4 with TRBJ2-6; D not certain. CDR1 SGHNT and CDR2 YYREEE come from the germline V gene (reference sequence). This CDR3 comprises 15 residues. V was clipped by 1 base and J by 0 bases, with 5 bases between them. The CDR3 nucleotides read TGTGCCAGCAGCTTGACGGGCTCTGGGGCCAACGTCCTGACTTTC. It specifies CASSLTGSGANVLTF.

This clone was seen a few times. The chain has TRBV5-6 and TRBJ1-2; the D gene is possibly TRBD1 (5 bases). The CDR3 totals 18 residues. Trimming removed 0 bases from V and 4 bases from J, with 22 bases in between. CDR1 and CDR2 from the germline V gene are SGHDT and YYEEEE. The CDR3 sequence: CASSLDKDIGIGSYGYTF. The CDR3 region has the DNA TGTGCCAGCAGCTTGGATAAGGACATAGGTATAGGGTCCTATGGCTACACCTTC.

The V call is TRBV3-1 (or the pseudogene TRBV3-2), the J call TRBJ1-2, with a weak D call TRBD1 (5 bases). Trimming left V 2 bases short and J 1 base short, with 8 bases between. Germline CDR1 reads LGHDT; CDR2 reads YNNKEL (reference sequence). This CDR3 comprises 14 residues. For the CDR3, the DNA is TGTGCCAGCAGCCAACTACAGGTTAACTATGGCTACACCTTC. Translation: CASSQLQVNYGYTF.

The chain recombines TRBV3-1 (or the pseudogene TRBV3-2) with TRBJ2-7, with TRBD2 matching 7 bases. Germline CDR1 and CDR2: LGHDT and YNNKEL (reference sequence). V lost 3 bases, J lost 2 bases, and 4 bases stayed unmatched. The CDR3 runs to 14 residues. The CDR3 nucleotides are TGTGCCAGCAGCCAGTGGCGGGAGACCTACGAGCAGTACTTC. Translated: CASSQWRETYEQYF.

The chain couples TRBV2 to TRBJ1-3, with no clear D. V was trimmed by 8 bases and J by 0 bases, leaving 11 bases between them. The germline gives CDR1 SNHLY, CDR2 FYNNEI. The CDR3 sequence is 14 residues long. The CDR3 nucleotides are TGTGCCAGCTCCCTGGCCCCCTCTGGAAACACCATATATTTT. Translated: CASSLAPSGNTIYF.

This clone was seen once. The chain is built from TRBV13 and TRBJ1-4, with D unresolved. Germline loops: CDR1 PRHDT, CDR2 FYEKMQ (reference sequence). The CDR3 consists of 15 residues. V dropped 0 bases and J dropped 4 bases, with 9 bases sitting between them. CDR3 sequence: CASSLGLQSNEKLFF. CDR3 DNA sequence: TGTGCCAGCAGCTTAGGTTTACAGAGTAATGAAAAACTGTTTTTT.

V and J are TRBV6-1 and TRBJ2-7; no clear D gene. Trimming left V 3 bases short and J 6 bases short, with 21 bases between. The germline CDR1 and CDR2 sequences are MNHNS and SASEGT. This CDR3 is built from 16 residues. Here the CDR3 reads CASSELPLTRFLEQYF. CDR3 coding DNA: TGTGCCAGCAGTGAGCTACCCCTTACCCGGTTCCTCGAGCAGTACTTC.